These 15 T cell receptor beta chains were all obtained from the same sample, sequenced in a study of T cells after yellow fever vaccination. MiXCR, applied by TCRdb to the 5' RACE reads, yields one record per CDR3 protein. The table lists some 390,000 distinct CDR3 sequences, about 17% of them singletons, with over 15% in the top ten. The sample here was PBMCs, taken before the yellow fever booster vaccination. The receptors come from a man aged 18 to 29 who received the YFV17D yellow fever vaccine.

Concerning this clonotype: Germline and junction disagree at one end, which may indicate a read error. The chain combines TRBV28 with TRBJ2-3; a weak D match, TRBD1 (5 bases). The CDR3 has 13 residues. From germline, CDR1 is MDHEN and CDR2 SYDVKM. The CDR3 sequence is CASNLKGKDTQYF. Here the CDR3 DNA reads TGTGCCAGCAATTTAAAGGGGAAAGATACGCAGTATTTT.

This clonotype was detected only a few times. V is TRBV7-2 and J is TRBJ1-4, with D tentatively TRBD1 (6 bases). V dropped 2 bases and J dropped 8 bases, with 9 bases sitting between them. This CDR3 has 13 amino acids. CDR1 is SGHTA and CDR2 is FQGNSA in the germline V gene. In nucleotides, the CDR3 is TGTGCCAGCAGCTTACTCCAGGGGGAAAAACTGTTTTTT. It encodes CASSLLQGEKLFF.

A single count supports this clonotype. The gene calls are TRBV5-6 and TRBJ1-1; 10 bases map to TRBD1. The length of the CDR3 is 14 residues. V was clipped by 2 bases and J by 7 bases; unmatched bases: 5. Per the germline V gene, CDR1 is SGHDT and CDR2 is YYEEEE. The DNA of the CDR3 is TGTGCCAGCAGCTTAAAGACAGGGGGCGGTGAAGCTTTCTTT. As protein: CASSLKTGGGEAFF.

This clonotype showed up just a few times. The chain links TRBV21-1 to TRBJ2-5; TRBD1 is the table's D call and was not checked against the DNA. TRBV21-1 is a pseudogene segment. There are 12 residues in the CDR3. The CDR3 DNA reads TGTGCCAGCAGACACACAGGGATGACCCAGTACTTC. This encodes CASRHTGMTQYF.

This clonotype was detected only a few times. The chain recombines TRBV10-3 with TRBJ2-3; 12 nucleotides match TRBD2. Germline V gene lookup returns CDR1 ENHRY and CDR2 SYGVKD. V shed 6 bases and J 4 bases; nucleotides not matched to a gene: 5. The CDR3 is 15 amino acids. CDR3 coding DNA: TGTGCCATCAGCGATACTAGCGGGGGGCCAGATACGCAGTATTTT. Translation: CAISDTSGGPDTQYF.

V gene TRBV5-5 combines with J gene TRBJ2-1, with a weak D call TRBD1 (6 bases). Trimming cost V 4 bases and J 0 bases, with 11 bases left between them. CDR1 is SGHKS and CDR2 is YYEKEE in the germline V gene (reference sequence). The CDR3 loop spans 15 amino acids. The CDR3 nucleotides are TGTGCCAGCAGCCCACAAGGGGGCTCCTACAATGAGCAGTTCTTC. Amino acids: CASSPQGGSYNEQFF. Full variable domain (remainder filled in from reference TRBV5-5 and TRBJ2-1): DAGVTQSPTHLIKTRGQQVTLRCSPISGHKSVSWYQQVLGQGPQFIFQYYEKEERGRGNFPDRFSARQFPNYSSELNVNALLLGDSALYLCASSPQGGSYNEQFFGPGTRLTVL.

The chain uses TRBV7-9 and TRBJ2-3; 13 bases map to TRBD2. The length of the CDR3 is 17 residues. J was trimmed by 5 bases and V by 10 bases; bases with no gene match: 15. Germline V gives CDR1 SEHNR, CDR2 FQNEAQ (reference sequence). This CDR3 reads CAIPRGRLAGGVDTQYF. DNA of the CDR3: TGTGCCATCCCGCGGGGCCGACTAGCGGGGGGAGTAGATACGCAGTATTTT.

This clonotype was counted between two and nine times. CDR3 sequence reads: CASSSPLEETQYF. Here the CDR3 DNA reads TGTGCCAGCAGCTCCCCCCTCGAGGAGACCCAGTACTTC. This sequence joins TRBV7-2 and TRBJ2-5; D gene ambiguous. Germline lookup yields CDR1 SGHTA and CDR2 FQGNSA. This CDR3 is 13 amino acids long. Trimming cost V 4 bases and J 5 bases, with 11 bases left between them. The variable domain in full, completed from reference TRBV7-2 and TRBJ2-5, reads GAGVSQSPSNKVTEKGKDVELRCDPISGHTALYWYRQSLGQGLEFLIYFQGNSAPDKSGLPSDRFSAERTGGSVSTLTIQRTQQEDSAVYLCASSSPLEETQYFGPGTRLLVL.

This clonotype has a count of ten or more. The CDR3 coding sequence is TGTGCCAGCATCTTGACCCCGAGGGGCGGGGAGCTGTTTTTT. The encoded protein is CASILTPRGGELFF. V usage is TRBV7-2 and J usage is TRBJ2-2; D possibly matches TRBD1 or TRBD2 (5 bases each). Germline V CDR1 and CDR2: SGHTA, FQGNSA. The CDR3 covers 14 residues. Trimming removed 7 bases from V and 7 bases from J, with 16 bases in between.

The table lists this clonotype with a few counts. V gene TRBV6-2 or TRBV6-3 combines with J gene TRBJ1-2; D perhaps matches TRBD1 (5 bases). The CDR3 consists of 15 residues. V lost 4 bases to trimming and J lost 4 bases, with 16 bases between them. Germline lookup yields CDR1 MNHEY and CDR2 SVGEGT. Written as DNA, the CDR3 is TGTGCCAGCAGTTCCACGATCCTGGGGCCCTATGGCTACACCTTC. Its protein product is CASSSTILGPYGYTF.

This clonotype was picked up many times. This chain connects TRBV5-1 to TRBJ2-1, with D tentatively TRBD1 (6 bases). The germline CDR1 and CDR2 sequences are SGHRS and YFSETQ. Trimming shortened V by 0 bases and J by 4 bases, and 8 bases separated the two germline ends. The CDR3 consists of 14 residues. The CDR3 protein is CASSLDRAYNEQFF. The CDR3, as DNA: TGCGCCAGCAGCTTGGACAGGGCTTACAATGAGCAGTTCTTC.

The table lists this clonotype with many counts. This chain uses TRBV12-3 or TRBV12-4 with TRBJ2-7; no clear D. The CDR3 length is 14 residues. Trimming left V 1 base short and J 1 base short, with 8 bases between. CDR3 sequence: CASSLEAGSYEQYF. The CDR3 DNA follows: TGTGCCAGCAGTTTAGAGGCAGGTTCCTACGAGCAGTACTTC.

This clonotype has a count of ten or more. The chain joins TRBV5-1 to TRBJ2-1, with 8 bases aligning to TRBD2. This CDR3 is built from 15 residues. V trimming: 0 bases; J trimming: 5 bases; junction bases outside the gene matches: 4. Germline lookup yields CDR1 SGHRS and CDR2 YFSETQ. DNA for the CDR3: TGCGCCAGCAGCTTGGGACTAGCGCTAAACAATGAGCAGTTCTTC. Translated: CASSLGLALNNEQFF.

This clonotype was found a few times. The V call is TRBV12-3 or TRBV12-4, the J call TRBJ1-1; D uncertain. V lost 5 bases and J 6 bases, leaving 10 bases between the germline ends. The CDR3 extends over 12 amino acids. The CDR3 region is CASSNSAAEAFF. The CDR3 DNA reads TGTGCCAGCAGTAACAGCGCCGCTGAAGCTTTCTTT.

This chain joins TRBV6-5 and TRBJ2-1, with TRBD1 as a possible D gene (6 bases). CDR1 is MNHEY, CDR2 SVGAGI, per germline. The CDR3 has 14 residues. V was shortened by 5 bases and J by 9 bases, with 17 bases between the two germline ends. The CDR3 sequence is CASSPAVGAVEQFF. The CDR3 nucleotides are TGTGCCAGCAGTCCCGCGGTGGGGGCGGTTGAGCAGTTCTTC.